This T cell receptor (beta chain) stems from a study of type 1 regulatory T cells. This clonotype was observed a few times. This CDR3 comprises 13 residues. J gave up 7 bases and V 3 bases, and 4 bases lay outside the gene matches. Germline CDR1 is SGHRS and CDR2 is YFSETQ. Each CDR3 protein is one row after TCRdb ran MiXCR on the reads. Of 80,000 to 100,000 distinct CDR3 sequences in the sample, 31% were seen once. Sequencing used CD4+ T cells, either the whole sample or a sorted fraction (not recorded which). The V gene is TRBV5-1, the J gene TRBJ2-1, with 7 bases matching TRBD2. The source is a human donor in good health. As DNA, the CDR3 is TGCGCCAGCAGCTGGGACGGGGGGAATGAGCAGTTCTTC. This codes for CASSWDGGNEQFF.